The 26 T cell receptor beta chains below were found in one sample sequenced in a study of blood T cell repertoires in COVID-19 (dated by TCRdb to between 2020 and 2021). Library creation used the immunoSEQ multiplex PCR assay. TCRdb limited this immuneACCESS table to in-frame rearrangements with V and J called. A share of clones is missing; checked studies link under half to unresolved V genes, and the rest is unexplained. This sample has 200,000 to 300,000 clones in its table, and about four fifths of those were observed once. The ten top clones hold around 3.5% of the sample. Source material: PBMCs or T cells enriched from blood (not recorded which). Receptor source: a woman between 40 and 50 years old who had been exposed to COVID-19.

The chain couples TRBV19 to TRBJ2-7; a possible D gene is TRBD2 (6 bases). Germline CDR1 reads LNHDA; CDR2 reads SQIVND (reference sequence). The CDR3 covers 14 residues. V dropped 7 bases and J dropped 2 bases, with 15 bases sitting between them. The CDR3 sequence: CASNAGGSPYEQYF. CDR3 nucleotide sequence: TGTGCCAGTAACGCCGGGGGAAGCCCCTACGAGCAGTACTTC. The entire variable domain, with the rest obtained from reference TRBV19 and TRBJ2-7, is as follows: DGGITQSPKYLFRKEGQNVTLSCEQNLNHDAMYWYRQDPGQGLRLIYYSQIVNDFQKGDIAEGYSVSREKKESFPLTVTSAQKNPTAFYLCASNAGGSPYEQYFGPGTRLTVT.

V gene TRBV9 combines with J gene TRBJ1-6; unclear D gene. The CDR3 is made up of 13 amino acids. V was shortened by 3 bases and J by 7 bases, with 8 bases between the two germline ends. Germline V CDR1 and CDR2: SGDLS, YYNGEE. The CDR3 nucleotides read TGTGCCAGCAGCGCGGCGGGGAATTCACCCCTCCACTTT. Protein: CASSAAGNSPLHF.

This clone was recorded a few times. The chain carries TRBV3-1 (or the pseudogene TRBV3-2) and TRBJ2-4; a weak D match, TRBD2 (5 bases). Looked up from germline, CDR1 is LGHDT and CDR2 is YNNKEL (reference sequence). Trimming stripped 1 base from V and 1 base from J, with 14 bases between. The CDR3 consists of 17 residues. CDR3 in DNA: TGTGCCAGCAGCCAAGTTGGGCTGGGCGGGGCCAAAAACATTCAGTACTTC. This codes for CASSQVGLGGAKNIQYF.

The chain employs TRBV11-2 and TRBJ2-2; D is possibly TRBD2 (5 bases). Looked up from germline, CDR1 is SGHAT and CDR2 is FQNNGV. V lost 5 bases and J 6 bases, leaving 16 bases between the germline ends. The CDR3 sequence is 15 residues long. CDR3 protein: CASSPSAGNPGELFF. Here the CDR3 DNA reads TGTGCCAGCAGCCCCTCGGCCGGGAATCCCGGGGAGCTGTTTTTT.

This clone has a handful of counts. This chain joins TRBV7-6 and TRBJ2-2; a possible D gene is TRBD1 (8 bases). CDR3 length: 15 residues. The V end was cut by 6 bases, the J end by 5 bases, with 16 bases between. CDR1 is SGHVS, CDR2 FNYEAQ, per germline. The CDR3 region is CASSSQGEGTGELFF. DNA for the CDR3: TGTGCCAGCAGTTCACAGGGGGAGGGGACCGGGGAGCTGTTTTTT.

The V and J genes are TRBV13 and TRBJ2-7; D ambiguous. V lost 0 bases and J 3 bases, leaving 9 bases between the germline ends. CDR1 and CDR2 (germline): PRHDT, FYEKMQ (reference sequence). CDR3 length equals 14 residues. The CDR3, as DNA: TGTGCCAGCAGCTTAGGGGGCACATACTACGAGCAGTACTTC. Its translation: CASSLGGTYYEQYF.

The V call is TRBV6-5, the J call TRBJ2-3, with a tentative D call TRBD1 (5 bases). The CDR3 is made up of 13 amino acids. The germline V gene encodes CDR1 MNHEY and CDR2 SVGAGI. Trimming left V 6 bases short and J 0 bases short, with 7 bases between. CDR3 DNA sequence: TGTGCCAGCAGGGACACCAGCACAGATACGCAGTATTTT. Its protein product is CASRDTSTDTQYF.

This clone has only a few counts. The rearrangement uses TRBV6-2 or TRBV6-3 and TRBJ2-1; no clear D. The CDR3 is 14 residues long. Trimming removed 4 bases at V and 2 bases at J, with 9 bases between. The germline V gene has CDR1 MNHEY and CDR2 SVGEGT. CDR3 region: CASSLAVPYNEQFF. CDR3 DNA: TGTGCCAGCAGTTTAGCCGTACCCTACAATGAGCAGTTCTTC.

The CDR3 sequence: CASRQVSNQPQHF. The CDR3 DNA follows: TGTGCCAGCAGACAGGTTAGCAATCAGCCCCAGCATTTT. This chain links TRBV21-1 with TRBJ1-5; TRBD1, as called in the table, went unchecked against the DNA. TRBV21-1 is given as a pseudogene. The CDR3 sequence is 13 residues long.

On this clone: One end of the junction varies from germline; a read error may be responsible. The chain joins TRBV9 to TRBJ2-1; 13 nucleotides align to TRBD2. From germline, CDR1 is SGDLS and CDR2 YYNGEE. CDR3 length equals 16 residues. CDR3 nucleotide sequence: TGCGCCAGCAGCCTTGGACTAGCGGGGGTCTACAATGAGCAGTTCTTC. Its protein is CASSLGLAGVYNEQFF.

The V gene is TRBV24-1, the J gene TRBJ1-2; no clear D gene. Trimming took off 3 bases at V and 4 bases at J, with 8 bases between the two ends. CDR1 is KGHDR, CDR2 SFDVKD, per germline. CDR3 size: 13 residues. The CDR3, as DNA: TGTGCCACCAGTGATCCGGACTTCTATGGCTACACCTTC. Translated: CATSDPDFYGYTF.

The table lists this clone with a few counts. CDR3 nucleotides: TGTGCCATCAGTGATAGGGACAGGGCGGACACTGAAGCTTTCTTT. It is translated as CAISDRDRADTEAFF. The chain combines TRBV10-3 with TRBJ1-1, with 9 bases fitting TRBD1. The CDR3 runs to 15 residues. V shed 3 bases and J 3 bases; nucleotides not matched to a gene: 5. The germline gives CDR1 ENHRY, CDR2 SYGVKD.

The rearrangement joins TRBV5-4 to TRBJ2-7; maybe TRBD2 (6 bases). The CDR3 contains 13 residues. The germline CDR1 and CDR2 sequences are SGHNT and YYREEE (reference sequence). V was cut by 4 bases and J by 2 bases, with 10 bases left in between. CDR3 in amino acids: CASSGGITYEQYF. CDR3 sequence (DNA): TGTGCCAGCAGCGGCGGGATTACCTACGAGCAGTACTTC.

The rearrangement uses TRBV7-8 and TRBJ1-1; TRBD1 matches at 9 bases. The CDR3 length is 16 residues. The J segment lost 5 bases and the V segment lost 5 bases, leaving 12 bases of the junction unmatched. Germline assignment: CDR1 SGHVS and CDR2 FQNEAQ. CDR3 DNA sequence: TGTGCCAGCAGCACCTTACGACAGGGGGGAGTTACTGAAGCTTTCTTT. Translated: CASSTLRQGGVTEAFF.

The CDR3: CASSIGPGTAYNSPLHF. CDR3 coding DNA: TGTGCCAGTAGTATAGGCCCCGGGACAGCCTATAATTCACCCCTCCACTTT. J is TRBJ1-6 and V is TRBV19; 7 bases are a match to TRBD1. Trimming removed 1 base from V and 2 bases from J; junction bases left unmatched: 5. The CDR3 runs to 17 residues. The V gene's germline CDR1 is LNHDA and CDR2 SQIVND (reference sequence).

The V and J genes are TRBV19 and TRBJ2-5; D is perhaps TRBD1 (5 bases). Deletions cut 3 bases from V and 5 bases from J, with 13 bases between. CDR3 size: 14 residues. The germline CDR1 and CDR2 sequences are LNHDA and SQIVND (reference sequence). The CDR3 region has the DNA TGTGCCAGTAGTATTGGGGCCCTTAAGGAGACCCAGTACTTC. Translated, it gives CASSIGALKETQYF.

This clone was picked up a small number of times. The genes are TRBV2 and TRBJ1-4, with unresolved D. Per germline, CDR1 SNHLY and CDR2 FYNNEI. V dropped 4 bases and J dropped 11 bases, with 17 bases sitting between them. CDR3 length equals 14 residues. The CDR3 is CASSAPGESWKLFF. CDR3 nucleotides: TGTGCCAGCAGTGCCCCCGGGGAGTCTTGGAAACTGTTTTTT. The full variable domain, rest sourced from reference TRBV2 and TRBJ1-4, is EPEVTQTPSHQVTQMGQEVILRCVPISNHLYFYWYRQILGQKVEFLVSFYNNEISEKSEIFDDQFSVERPDGSNFTLKIRSTKLEDSAMYFCASSAPGESWKLFFGSGTQLSVL.

This chain uses TRBV7-8 with TRBJ2-7; TRBD2 matches at 12 bases. The trim removed 5 bases at V and 4 bases at J, leaving 3 bases unmatched. The CDR3 has 14 residues. The germline gives CDR1 SGHVS, CDR2 FQNEAQ. The CDR3 spells CASSPGTSGYEQYF. Here the CDR3 DNA reads TGTGCCAGCAGCCCTGGGACTAGCGGGTACGAGCAGTACTTC. Complete variable domain (other parts from reference TRBV7-8 and TRBJ2-7): GAGVSQSPRYKVAKRGQDVALRCDPISGHVSLFWYQQALGQGPEFLTYFQNEAQLDKSGLPSDRFFAERPEGSVSTLKIQRTQQEDSAVYLCASSPGTSGYEQYFGPGTRLTVT.

The genes are TRBV7-8 and TRBJ1-5; no clear D. The V end lost 1 base, the J end lost 6 bases, and 13 bases lay between the germline ends. Germline CDR1 SGHVS, CDR2 FQNEAQ. The CDR3 is 15 residues long. CDR3 residues: CASSLVGGSGQPQHF. The CDR3 DNA is TGTGCCAGCAGCTTAGTAGGAGGTTCTGGTCAGCCCCAGCATTTT.

This rearrangement joins TRBV19 to TRBJ1-1, with a weak D call TRBD1 (5 bases). CDR1 and CDR2 (germline): LNHDA, SQIVND (reference sequence). The CDR3 covers 18 residues. Deletions cut 7 bases from V and 1 base from J, with 25 bases between. The CDR3 sequence: CASTPGVRSWEGNTEAFF. The CDR3 DNA sequence: TGTGCCAGTACCCCGGGGGTGAGGTCCTGGGAGGGGAACACTGAAGCTTTCTTT.

The chain carries TRBV12-3 or TRBV12-4 and TRBJ1-2, with unresolved D. The CDR3 totals 12 residues. V dropped 6 bases and J dropped 8 bases, with 13 bases sitting between them. CDR3 loop: CASSLVRGGYTF. CDR3 in DNA: TGTGCCAGCAGCCTAGTACGAGGGGGCTACACCTTC.

In its sample, this clone was seen once. The chain links TRBV7-9 to TRBJ1-4; D gene unclear. Trimming cost V 1 base and J 8 bases, with 14 bases left between them. The germline V gene encodes CDR1 SEHNR and CDR2 FQNEAQ (reference sequence). The CDR3 covers 15 residues. The CDR3 DNA follows: TGTGCCAGCAGCTTAGGCGGATCCACCGGGGAAAAACTGTTTTTT. Its protein product is CASSLGGSTGEKLFF.

The chain has TRBV9 and TRBJ1-3, with D possibly TRBD1 on 5 matching bases. V was cut by 4 bases and J by 0 bases, with 11 bases left in between. In germline, CDR1 is SGDLS, CDR2 YYNGEE. There are 15 residues in the CDR3. The CDR3 coding sequence is TGTGCCAGCAGCTTGACAGACCTCTCTGGAAACACCATATATTTT. Protein sequence: CASSLTDLSGNTIYF.

The rearrangement uses TRBV27 and TRBJ2-2; 8 nucleotides line up with TRBD1. The germline gives CDR1 MNHEY, CDR2 SMNVEV (reference sequence). The V segment lost 7 bases and the J segment 4 bases; nucleotides outside the gene matches: 14. The CDR3 runs to 17 residues. The CDR3 DNA sequence: TGTGCCAGCATCCCGAGACGGACAGGGCTTGGCACCGGGGAGCTGTTTTTT. It codes for CASIPRRTGLGTGELFF.

The chain employs TRBV11-2 and TRBJ2-5, with 8 bases lining up with TRBD1. Per the germline V gene, CDR1 is SGHAT and CDR2 is FQNNGV. After removal of 5 bases from V and 5 bases from J, the junction contained 7 bases not matched to a gene. The CDR3 contains 14 residues. The CDR3 DNA follows: TGTGCCAGCAGCACCCGGACAGGGTGGGAGACCCAGTACTTC. Amino acids: CASSTRTGWETQYF.

The chain carries TRBV29-1 and TRBJ1-1; TRBD1 matches at 8 bases. Trimming at V came to 7 bases and at J to 3 bases, leaving 10 bases not matched to a gene. This CDR3 has 14 residues. The germline V gene has CDR1 SQVTM and CDR2 ANQGSEA. Here the CDR3 DNA reads TGCAGCGACCGCGGACAGGGAGGGTACACTGAAGCTTTCTTT. Protein product: CSDRGQGGYTEAFF.